The entry that follows covers one T cell receptor beta chain sequence. The target antigen is unknown. The sample is drawn from a study of cytomegalovirus exposure and HLA in healthy donors. These donors, healthy bone marrow donors, were studied. Study results and limitations: The classifier, whose performance was assessed in both the original and validation cohorts, reportedly diagnosed cytomegalovirus status with high specificity and sensitivity. In a later analysis, V- and J-gene trimming of beta chains associated with a DCLRE1C missense variant, replicated independently.

13 Jbeta primers and 60 Vbeta primers were used for the PCR. Clones were read by immunoSEQ multiplex PCR, and TCRdb kept only the in-frame ones, dropping some. This sample carries about 160,000 clones, 75% to 85% of them seen once, and the ten largest clones take roughly 10%. CDR1 is SNHLY, CDR2 FYNNEI, per germline. V shed 6 bases and J shed 4 bases, with 15 bases lying between them. The CDR3 covers 14 residues. The sequenced material came from PBMCs. This sequence joins TRBV2 and TRBJ1-1; D is possibly TRBD1 (5 bases). The receptor was isolated from a man aged 45-60 years in good health and CMV-seropositive. The CDR3 DNA reads TGTGCCAGCAGAGCCGGGGGGGGGTCCACTGAAGCTTTCTTT. Translated: CASRAGGGSTEAFF.